This is a list of T cell receptor beta chains from one sample in a study of OX40 agonist ivuxolimab in advanced cancers. The repertoire was sequenced with immunoSEQ multiplex PCR; TCRdb's copy has only in-frame clones and lacks some. The repertoire holds roughly 53,000 clones, with roughly 88% as singletons. The material was CD4+ or CD8+ T cells sorted from blood, obtained in a trial of the OX40 agonist ivuxolimab. All receptors come from an adult with an advanced solid tumor such as melanoma, head and neck, liver or kidney cancer. CDR3s include the opening cysteine and the closing phenylalanine or tryptophan. Each record gives: clone size, D gene, V gene, J gene, CDR3 protein, CDR3 DNA. The D gene is left open where the match is weak. The size field is filled for only some rows; it gives once, few, many or a size class.

size: NA; D: TRBD1; V: TRBV5-5; J: TRBJ1-2; CDR3: CASSTGQAYGYTF; DNA: TGTGCCAGCAGCACGGGACAGGCCTATGGCTACACCTTC
size: NA; D: NA; V: TRBV7-9; J: TRBJ1-2; CDR3: CASSKGPTTGYTF; DNA: TGTGCCAGCAGCAAGGGGCCCACAACTGGCTACACCTTC
size: once; D: TRBD1; V: TRBV4-1; J: TRBJ2-5; CDR3: CASSQEPGQGGMTQYF; DNA: TGCGCCAGCAGCCAAGAACCGGGACAGGGGGGTATGACCCAGTACTTC
size: NA; D: NA; V: TRBV5-5; J: TRBJ2-7; CDR3: CASSLGLGRKSPYEQYF; DNA: TGTGCCAGCAGCTTGGGACTGGGGCGGAAATCCCCCTACGAGCAGTACTTC
size: NA; D: NA; V: TRBV29-1; J: TRBJ2-2; CDR3: CSVEGASGSGELFF; DNA: TGCAGCGTTGAAGGCGCTTCCGGGTCCGGGGAGCTGTTTTTT
size: once; D: NA; V: TRBV6-5; J: TRBJ1-5; CDR3: CASSYSRGYQPQHF; DNA: TGTGCCAGCAGTTACTCGAGGGGTTATCAGCCCCAGCATTTT
size: NA; D: TRBD1; V: TRBV6-6; J: TRBJ2-6; CDR3: CASSYGGQSNVLTF; DNA: TGTGCCAGCAGTTACGGGGGACAGTCCAACGTCCTGACTTTC
size: NA; D: TRBD1; V: TRBV7-2; J: TRBJ1-5; CDR3: CASSLQGVGQPQHF; DNA: TGTGCCAGCAGCTTACAGGGGGTGGGTCAGCCCCAGCATTTT
size: NA; D: TRBD2; V: TRBV10-3; J: TRBJ2-7; CDR3: CAIKSGTSISYEQYF; DNA: TGTGCCATCAAGTCCGGGACTAGCATCTCCTACGAGCAGTACTTC
size: NA; D: NA; V: TRBV7-9; J: TRBJ2-5; CDR3: CASSLAGGRETQYF; DNA: TGTGCCAGCAGCTTAGCTGGGGGGAGGGAGACCCAGTACTTC
size: NA; D: TRBD2; V: TRBV7-8; J: TRBJ2-5; CDR3: CASSLAGLAGGVSGETQYF; DNA: TGTGCCAGCAGCTTAGCGGGCCTAGCGGGGGGGGTTAGTGGAGAGACCCAGTACTTC
size: NA; D: NA; V: TRBV9; J: TRBJ1-5; CDR3: CASSVIWQGSPLNDSNQPQHF; DNA: TGTGCCAGCAGCGTTATCTGGCAGGGGTCCCCACTGAATGATAGCAATCAGCCCCAGCATTTT
size: NA; D: TRBD2; V: TRBV29-1; J: TRBJ2-5; CDR3: CSVDDSGSGETQYF; DNA: TGCAGCGTTGATGATAGCGGGAGTGGAGAGACCCAGTACTTC
size: NA; D: TRBD1; V: TRBV5-1; J: TRBJ2-3; CDR3: CASSSLGGQGGEDTQYF; DNA: TGCGCCAGCAGCTCCTTGGGTGGACAGGGAGGAGAAGATACGCAGTATTTT
size: NA; D: NA; V: TRBV2; J: TRBJ1-4; CDR3: CASRTDSATNEKLFF; DNA: TGTGCCAGCAGGACAGACAGTGCAACTAATGAAAAACTGTTTTTT
size: NA; D: TRBD2; V: TRBV5-4; J: TRBJ2-5; CDR3: CASSQETSGAQETQYF; DNA: TGTGCCAGCAGCCAGGAGACTAGCGGGGCGCAAGAGACCCAGTACTTC
size: NA; D: TRBD2; V: TRBV10-3; J: TRBJ2-5; CDR3: CAIRGTSGGQETQYF; DNA: TGTGCCATCAGAGGGACTAGCGGGGGACAAGAGACCCAGTACTTC
size: NA; D: NA; V: TRBV7-2; J: TRBJ1-6; CDR3: CASSLTGQSTSPLHF; DNA: TGTGCCAGCAGCTTAACGGGACAAAGTACTTCACCCCTCCACTTT
size: NA; D: TRBD1; V: TRBV7-6; J: TRBJ1-1; CDR3: CASSPGGANTEAFF; DNA: TGTGCCAGCAGCCCAGGGGGGGCGAACACTGAAGCTTTCTTT
size: NA; D: TRBD1; V: TRBV5-4; J: TRBJ2-7; CDR3: CASSLGDSSYEQYF; DNA: TGTGCCAGCAGCCTCGGGGACAGTAGCTACGAGCAGTACTTC
size: NA; D: TRBD2; V: TRBV7-2; J: TRBJ2-5; CDR3: CASSSSAGGEKTQYF; DNA: TGTGCCAGTAGCTCTTCCGCGGGAGGCGAAAAGACCCAGTACTTC
size: NA; D: TRBD1; V: TRBV11-3; J: TRBJ2-2; CDR3: CASSGGTGKDANTGELFF; DNA: TGTGCCAGCAGCGGGGGGACAGGAAAAGATGCGAACACCGGGGAGCTGTTTTTT
size: NA; D: NA; V: TRBV7-8; J: TRBJ1-2; CDR3: CASSLGQNYGYTF; DNA: TGTGCCAGCAGCTTGGGTCAGAACTATGGCTACACCTTC
size: once; D: NA; V: TRBV30; J: TRBJ2-1; CDR3: CAWSAPGSSNEQFF; DNA: TGTGCCTGGAGCGCCCCGGGCTCGTCCAATGAGCAGTTCTTC
size: NA; D: NA; V: TRBV2; J: TRBJ1-2; CDR3: CASSEVDLYGYTF; DNA: TGTGCCAGCAGTGAGGTCGACCTCTATGGCTACACCTTC
size: NA; D: TRBD2; V: TRBV4-3; J: TRBJ2-3; CDR3: CASSRRAGDPADTQYF; DNA: TGCGCCAGCAGTCGCCGAGCGGGAGACCCGGCAGATACGCAGTATTTT
size: NA; D: NA; V: TRBV21-1; J: TRBJ1-1; CDR3: CASSTPGGHRTEAFF; DNA: TGTGCCAGCAGCACCCCGGGGGGGCATCGGACTGAAGCTTTCTTT
size: NA; D: TRBD2; V: TRBV5-1; J: TRBJ2-5; CDR3: CASSLVASGAPDQETQYF; DNA: TGCGCCAGCAGCTTGGTAGCTAGCGGGGCCCCCGATCAAGAGACCCAGTACTTC
size: NA; D: TRBD1; V: TRBV6-1; J: TRBJ1-2; CDR3: CASSTGGTHYGYTF; DNA: TGTGCCAGCAGTACAGGGGGCACGCACTATGGCTACACCTTC
size: NA; D: TRBD2; V: TRBV28; J: TRBJ2-1; CDR3: CASSSALFELAGEPYNEQFF; DNA: TGTGCCAGCAGTTCCGCGCTATTCGAACTAGCGGGAGAACCCTACAATGAGCAGTTCTTC
size: NA; D: NA; V: TRBV11-2; J: TRBJ2-7; CDR3: CASSLDLDYEQYF; DNA: TGTGCCAGCAGCTTAGATTTAGACTACGAGCAGTACTTC
size: NA; D: TRBD1; V: TRBV5-6; J: TRBJ2-2; CDR3: CASSPRRTGTGELFF; DNA: TGTGCCAGCAGCCCGCGCAGGACAGGGACCGGGGAGCTGTTTTTT
size: once; D: NA; V: TRBV4-2; J: TRBJ2-3; CDR3: CASSQDWAVCTDTQYF; DNA: TGTGCCAGCAGCCAAGATTGGGCAGTCTGCACAGATACGCAGTATTTT